What follows is one TCR beta chain and its context. The CDR3 has 14 residues. The V end was cut by 4 bases, the J end by 0 bases, with 10 bases between. Germline V gene lookup returns CDR1 SGHKS and CDR2 YYEKEE (reference sequence). These data belong to a study of control samples from healthy donors and cancer patients. This table comes from immunoSEQ multiplex PCR, and its TCRdb copy is limited to in-frame clones, with some not included. The sample consists of about 140,000 clones, roughly 89% of them appearing once. The sample comprised blood. The chain couples TRBV5-5 to TRBJ1-1; D might be TRBD1 (5 bases). The source is a man aged 25 to 40 in good health. As DNA, the CDR3 is TGTGCCAGCAGCCGCCGGGACTTGAACACTGAAGCTTTCTTT. Amino acids: CASSRRDLNTEAFF.